The next 9 T cell receptor beta chains were all read from a single sample in a study of blood T cell repertoires in COVID-19. Sequenced by immunoSEQ multiplex PCR; TCRdb stores in-frame clones only, minus some. The repertoire includes 210,000 or so clones, approximately 89% of them detected once, and about 5% sits in the top ten. The sample consisted of peripheral blood. These receptors were obtained from a woman aged 40 to 50 with acute or convalescent COVID-19.

A few counts support this clone. This sequence joins TRBV5-1 and TRBJ1-6; D remains unclear. The CDR3 runs to 15 residues. Germline CDR1 reads SGHRS; CDR2 reads YFSETQ. V lost 5 bases and J 0 bases, leaving 9 bases between the germline ends. The CDR3 nucleotides read TGCGCCAGCAGATCACAGAACTCCTATAATTCACCCCTCCACTTT. It yields the protein CASRSQNSYNSPLHF.

The chain carries TRBV11-2 and TRBJ1-2; 7 bases align to TRBD1. V lost 2 bases, J lost 5 bases, and 8 bases stayed unmatched. Germline V lookup: CDR1 SGHAT, CDR2 FQNNGV. This CDR3 is built from 15 residues. CDR3 coding DNA: TGTGCCAGCAGCTTATTTGAGGGGGCACTATATGGCTACACCTTC. Translation gives CASSLFEGALYGYTF. Looking up the rest from reference TRBV11-2 and TRBJ1-2 gives the full variable domain: EAGVAQSPRYKIIEKRQSVAFWCNPISGHATLYWYQQILGQGPKLLIQFQNNGVVDDSQLPKDRFSAERLKGVDSTLKIQPAKLEDSAVYLCASSLFEGALYGYTFGSGTRLTVV.

The rearrangement uses TRBV30 and TRBJ1-5, with TRBD1 identical over 7 bases. This CDR3 is built from 14 residues. V dropped 6 bases and J dropped 3; count of bases not matched to a gene: 8. The germline CDR1 and CDR2 sequences are GTSNPN and SVGIG (reference sequence). The CDR3 here is CACREGQYNQPQHF. DNA for the CDR3: TGTGCCTGCCGGGAGGGACAGTACAATCAGCCCCAGCATTTT.

This chain joins TRBV6-1 and TRBJ1-5; 7 bases align to TRBD1. Trimming at V came to 2 bases and at J to 6 bases, leaving 7 bases not matched to a gene. Germline-derived CDR1 and CDR2 are MNHNS and SASEGT. This CDR3 region has 15 residues. The CDR3 reads CASSEYRGEGQPQHF. The CDR3 nucleotides are TGTGCCAGCAGTGAATACAGGGGAGAAGGTCAGCCCCAGCATTTT.

V usage is TRBV5-1 and J usage is TRBJ1-6, with D tentatively TRBD1 (5 bases). The germline V gene encodes CDR1 SGHRS and CDR2 YFSETQ. Trimming pared 4 bases from V and 1 base from J, leaving 15 bases between. This CDR3 has 17 residues. In DNA form, the CDR3 reads TGCGCCAGCAGCCCGGGTGGCAGGGCTTCCTATAATTCACCCCTCCACTTT. This encodes CASSPGGRASYNSPLHF.

V gene TRBV3-1 (or the pseudogene TRBV3-2) combines with J gene TRBJ1-3, with D hard to call. This CDR3 comprises 17 residues. The V and J ends lost 6 bases and 4 bases respectively, with 22 bases between them. Germline-derived CDR1 and CDR2 are LGHDT and YNNKEL (reference sequence). The CDR3 DNA reads TGTGCCAGCAGTCGAAAATTACTCTACGAGTTAGGAAACACCATATATTTT. Its protein is CASSRKLLYELGNTIYF.

This clone was seen a few times. This sequence joins TRBV11-2 and TRBJ2-7; 9 bases map to TRBD2. With 5 bases clipped from V and 6 bases from J, the junction kept 11 bases outside the gene matches. Germline-derived CDR1 and CDR2 are SGHAT and FQNNGV. CDR3 size: 15 residues. The CDR3 loop is CASSQRERGAGEQYV. The CDR3, as DNA: TGTGCCAGCAGCCAGAGGGAGCGGGGGGCAGGCGAGCAGTACGTC.

The chain links TRBV10-3 to TRBJ2-5; 8 nucleotides line up with TRBD1. V dropped 0 bases and J dropped 3; count of bases not matched to a gene: 6. Per germline, CDR1 ENHRY and CDR2 SYGVKD. The CDR3 is 16 residues long. CDR3 sequence reads: CAISESPGQGEETQYF. The CDR3 region has the DNA TGTGCCATCAGTGAGTCACCCGGACAGGGAGAAGAGACCCAGTACTTC.

The chain joins TRBV18 to TRBJ1-5; tentative D call: TRBD1 (5 bases). This CDR3 comprises 14 residues. Germline V CDR1 and CDR2: KGHSH, LQKENI. Trimming removed 3 bases at V and 3 bases at J, with 9 bases between. CDR3 DNA sequence: TGTGCCAGCTCACCGGACATGACCAATCAGCCCCAGCATTTT. It encodes CASSPDMTNQPQHF.